This TCR beta chain was identified during a study of blood T cell repertoires in COVID-19. The V gene's germline CDR1 is SGHAT and CDR2 FQNNGV. V was cut by 5 bases and J by 8 bases, with 21 bases left in between. The CDR3 has 16 residues. Method: immunoSEQ multiplex PCR; TCRdb's copy keeps in-frame clones and lacks some. The sample contains about 100,000 clones, approximately 86% of which appear only once. The chain joins TRBV11-2 to TRBJ2-2; weak D call: TRBD2 (6 bases). The specimen was peripheral blood. The sequence was collected from a human donor in a cohort sampled during active COVID-19. CDR3 in amino acids: CASSPRGGVGGGELFF. For the CDR3, the DNA is TGTGCCAGCAGCCCCCGTGGCGGGGTGGGCGGAGGGGAGCTGTTTTTT.